This T cell receptor beta chain stems from a study of long-term antiretroviral therapy in people with HIV. The authors ran the immunoSEQ assay, v3.0, at survey level. Using immunoSEQ multiplex PCR, the repertoire was profiled, and TCRdb retains in-frame clones only, with some absent. The sample contains about 25,000 clones, 80% to 90% of which appear only once. Every single participant having HIV got treatment inside the United States. V was clipped by 2 bases and J by 6 bases, with 11 bases between them. Germline lookup yields CDR1 KGHSH and CDR2 LQKENI. The CDR3 runs 14 residues. The V and J genes are TRBV18 and TRBJ1-5, with unresolved D. The TCR was taken from a man over 45 with HIV. The source was unsorted PBMCs, collected 1.2 years after starting antiretroviral therapy. CDR3 protein: CASSPNGAGQPQHF. DNA of the CDR3: TGTGCCAGCTCACCAAACGGAGCTGGTCAGCCCCAGCATTTT.